This TCR beta chain stems from a study of blood T cell repertoires in COVID-19. Libraries were prepared by immunoSEQ multiplex PCR; TCRdb keeps only in-frame clonotypes and omits some of them. The sample contains more than 200,000 clones, around nine tenths of which appear only once. The CDR3 sequence is 13 residues long. The V end was cut by 9 bases, the J end by 2 bases, with 12 bases between. The germline V gene encodes CDR1 SGHVS and CDR2 FNYEAQ. The chain is built from TRBV7-6 and TRBJ2-3, with a possible D match to TRBD2 (6 bases). The source of this sequence is a woman aged 50 to 60 who had recovered from COVID-19. The sequenced sample consisted of PBMCs or T cells enriched from blood (not recorded which). CDR3 region: CASGGSATDTQYF. Written as DNA, the CDR3 is TGTGCCAGTGGGGGGAGCGCCACAGATACGCAGTATTTT. Filled out from reference TRBV7-6 and TRBJ2-3, the complete variable domain reads GAGVSQSPRYKVTKRGQDVALRCDPISGHVSLYWYRQALGQGPEFLTYFNYEAQQDKSGLPNDRFSAERPEGSISTLTIQRTEQRDSAMYRCASGGSATDTQYFGPGTRLTVL.